Listed here are 17 T cell receptor beta chains from one sample, sequenced in a study of blood T cell repertoires in COVID-19. Profiling relied on immunoSEQ multiplex PCR, and the TCRdb table lists in-frame clones only, not all of them. Here the sample spans some 280,000 clones, about nine tenths being singletons. Material for sequencing was peripheral blood. The receptors originated from a woman between 35 and 50 years old who had recovered from COVID-19.

The J gene is TRBJ2-3, the V gene TRBV7-3, with D perhaps TRBD2 (7 bases). Germline CDR1 reads SGHTA; CDR2 reads FQGTGA. The ends were cut back, 8 bases at V and 0 bases at J, with 12 bases in the middle. The CDR3 covers 14 residues. The CDR3 DNA follows: TGTGCCAGCGGCGGGGGCGCAAGCACAGATACGCAGTATTTT. Translated: CASGGGASTDTQYF.

V is TRBV30 and J is TRBJ2-3, with D perhaps TRBD2 (6 bases). The CDR3 has 13 residues. Germline V CDR1 and CDR2: GTSNPN, SVGIG (reference sequence). Trimming shortened V by 2 bases and J by 8 bases, and 14 bases separated the two germline ends. Here the CDR3 DNA reads TGTGCCTGGAGTCAACTCGGAGGGTCTACGCAGTATTTT. Translated: CAWSQLGGSTQYF.

This clone was seen more than once but under ten times. The chain has TRBV7-8 and TRBJ2-2, with 9 bases identical to TRBD2. The germline CDR1 and CDR2 sequences are SGHVS and FQNEAQ. This CDR3 has 16 amino acids. The V segment lost 5 bases and the J segment 0 bases; nucleotides outside the gene matches: 4. The CDR3 region is CASSPWTSANTGELFF. CDR3 sequence (DNA): TGTGCCAGCAGCCCATGGACTAGCGCGAACACCGGGGAGCTGTTTTTT.

The chain couples TRBV18 to TRBJ2-1; 11 nucleotides agree with TRBD2. The germline V gene has CDR1 KGHSH and CDR2 LQKENI. CDR3 length: 16 amino acids. The V gene end was trimmed by 3 bases and the J gene end by 3 bases; junction bases not matched to a gene: 4. CDR3 amino acids: CASSPLTSGVYNEQFF. CDR3 sequence (DNA): TGTGCCAGCTCACCCCTGACTAGCGGGGTCTACAATGAGCAGTTCTTC.

The CDR3 DNA is TGTGCCAGCTCACCCTCAGCGGGAGTCTACGAGCAGTACTTC. It specifies CASSPSAGVYEQYF. The rearrangement joins TRBV18 to TRBJ2-7, with TRBD2 matching over 8 bases. The CDR3 consists of 14 residues. The J segment lost 3 bases and the V segment lost 3 bases, leaving 4 bases of the junction unmatched. The germline gives CDR1 KGHSH, CDR2 LQKENI.

V usage is TRBV2 and J usage is TRBJ2-3; 10 positions match TRBD1. V shed 4 bases, J shed 3 bases, and the junction held 1 base outside the gene matches. The CDR3 runs to 14 residues. CDR1 is SNHLY and CDR2 is FYNNEI in the germline V gene. CDR3 in amino acids: CASSGDRGTDTQYF. CDR3 nucleotide sequence: TGTGCCAGCAGTGGGGACAGGGGAACAGATACGCAGTATTTT.

The chain couples TRBV27 to TRBJ2-7; 7 bases align to TRBD2. CDR1 MNHEY and CDR2 SMNVEV come from the germline V gene (reference sequence). The junction had 5 bases not matched to a gene; V was cut back by 6 bases and J by 0 bases. The CDR3 covers 14 residues. For the CDR3, the DNA is TGTGCCAGCAGGGAGGGAGGGCCCTCCTACGAGCAGTACTTC. Its protein is CASREGGPSYEQYF.

The chain uses TRBV19 and TRBJ1-1; D unclear. V was pared by 5 bases and J by 4 bases, with 17 bases between. Germline CDR1 and CDR2: LNHDA and SQIVND (reference sequence). This CDR3 comprises 15 residues. The DNA of the CDR3 is TGTGCCAGTAGTGGGTCGACGGGAGGTGGCACTGAAGCTTTCTTT. This translates into CASSGSTGGGTEAFF.

This clone was recorded a few times. The V gene is TRBV5-6, the J gene TRBJ2-7; 7 bases are shared with TRBD2. The CDR3 is 14 amino acids. The V gene end was trimmed by 2 bases and the J gene end by 2 bases; junction bases not matched to a gene: 4. CDR1 is SGHDT and CDR2 is YYEEEE in the germline V gene. DNA of the CDR3: TGTGCCAGCAGCTTTGGCGGGAGTGCCTACGAGCAGTACTTC. Its protein is CASSFGGSAYEQYF.

This chain links TRBV29-1 with TRBJ2-7; no clear D. Deletions cut 1 base from V and 2 bases from J, with 6 bases between. The CDR3 runs to 12 residues. Germline assignment: CDR1 SQVTM and CDR2 ANQGSEA. CDR3 amino acids: CSVEVGAYEQYF. The DNA of the CDR3 is TGCAGCGTTGAAGTGGGCGCCTACGAGCAGTACTTC.

The rearrangement links TRBV10-3 to TRBJ2-2; TRBD2 matches at 11 bases. Trimming cost V 4 bases and J 2 bases; bases outside gene matches: 15. The germline V gene encodes CDR1 ENHRY and CDR2 SYGVKD. This CDR3 has 20 residues. The CDR3 here is CAISGLAGRVGSDNTGELFF. CDR3 nucleotides: TGTGCCATCAGTGGACTAGCGGGACGGGTTGGATCCGATAACACCGGGGAGCTGTTTTTT.

The genes are TRBV4-1 and TRBJ1-1, with D possibly TRBD1 on 6 matching bases. The germline V gene has CDR1 MGHRA and CDR2 YSYEKL. Trimming cost V 3 bases and J 5 bases, with 10 bases left between them. The CDR3 is 13 residues long. The CDR3, as DNA: TGCGCCAGCAGCCATGGGGGCAGAACTGAAGCTTTCTTT. This encodes CASSHGGRTEAFF.

This sequence joins TRBV9 and TRBJ2-1; 7 bases match TRBD2. This CDR3 contains 16 residues. V lost 0 bases to trimming and J lost 2 bases; unmatched junction nucleotides: 5. Germline CDR1 reads SGDLS; CDR2 reads YYNGEE. The chain's CDR3 is CASSVEDREAYNEQFF. CDR3 nucleotides: TGTGCCAGCAGCGTAGAGGACCGGGAGGCCTACAATGAGCAGTTCTTC.

The rearrangement uses TRBV5-1 and TRBJ2-7; 12 bases align to TRBD2. The CDR3 extends over 15 amino acids. J was trimmed by 8 bases and V by 0 bases; bases with no gene match: 6. The germline V gene has CDR1 SGHRS and CDR2 YFSETQ. Here the CDR3 DNA reads TGCGCCAGCAGCTTGGAGGCTCTAGCGGGAGGGAAGCAGTACTTC. Translated: CASSLEALAGGKQYF.

The V and J genes are TRBV18 and TRBJ2-7; the match to TRBD2 covers 10 bases. Trimming took 1 base from V and 2 from J; bases not matched to a gene: 11. This CDR3 comprises 18 residues. Germline assignment: CDR1 KGHSH and CDR2 LQKENI. The CDR3 DNA sequence: TGTGCCAGCTCACCACAAACCGGGGGGAGCGGGAGGGCCTACGAGCAGTACTTC. The encoded protein is CASSPQTGGSGRAYEQYF.

The gene calls are TRBV2 and TRBJ1-5, with D perhaps TRBD1 (5 bases). This CDR3 is built from 14 residues. Germline V gives CDR1 SNHLY, CDR2 FYNNEI. V lost 8 bases to trimming and J lost 0 bases, with 11 bases between them. CDR3 bases: TGTGCCAGCTCGGGCGGGGCTAGCAATCAGCCCCAGCATTTT. As protein: CASSGGASNQPQHF.

The V and J genes are TRBV5-1 and TRBJ2-7, with D unresolved. The CDR3 length is 15 residues. Looked up from germline, CDR1 is SGHRS and CDR2 is YFSETQ. Deletions cut 0 bases from V and 2 bases from J, with 12 bases between. The CDR3 loop reads CASSLASTSTYEQYF. The CDR3 coding sequence is TGCGCCAGCAGCTTGGCCTCGACATCGACCTACGAGCAGTACTTC.